One and the same sample provided the 13 T cell receptor beta chains below, sequenced in a study of blood T cell repertoires in COVID-19. Sequencing used immunoSEQ multiplex PCR; TCRdb keeps in-frame clones, though not all of them. The data contain 270,000 or so clones, roughly 86% of them singletons. What was sequenced was PBMCs or T cells enriched from blood (not recorded which). The receptors were sampled from a woman between 18 and 29 years old who had recovered from COVID-19.

J is TRBJ1-1 and V is TRBV5-1, with 8 bases lining up with TRBD1. CDR1 and CDR2 (germline): SGHRS, YFSETQ. J gave up 3 bases and V 4 bases, and 8 bases lay outside the gene matches. The CDR3 sequence is 15 residues long. Here the CDR3 DNA reads TGCGCCAGCAGCAACCGACAGGGGAAGGACACTGAAGCTTTCTTT. It yields the protein CASSNRQGKDTEAFF.

The table lists this clone with a few counts. The V gene is TRBV5-1, the J gene TRBJ2-7, with D unclear. This CDR3 has 18 residues. Germline CDR1 and CDR2: SGHRS and YFSETQ. With 0 bases removed from V and 2 bases from J, the gap between germline ends came to 21 bases. CDR3 DNA sequence: TGCGCCAGCAGCTTGGGGCAGATATCTCAGGCCCATACCTACGAGCAGTACTTC. It encodes CASSLGQISQAHTYEQYF.

This clone has just a few counts. V usage is TRBV30 and J usage is TRBJ1-2; weak D call: TRBD1 (5 bases). Germline assignment: CDR1 GTSNPN and CDR2 SVGIG (reference sequence). Trimming stripped 7 bases from V and 0 bases from J, with 18 bases between. This CDR3 is 15 amino acids long. The CDR3 loop reads CASGAIYEANYGYTF. The CDR3 DNA follows: TGTGCCTCTGGGGCGATCTACGAAGCTAACTATGGCTACACCTTC.

CDR3 nucleotide sequence: TGTGCCAGCAGTAGCCCCGGGACAGGGAATGAAAAACTGTTTTTT. This sequence encodes CASSSPGTGNEKLFF. The genes are TRBV28 and TRBJ1-4, with TRBD1 matching 9 bases. The trim removed 5 bases at V and 5 bases at J, leaving 6 bases unmatched. Germline V gives CDR1 MDHEN, CDR2 SYDVKM. This CDR3 is 15 amino acids long.

The J gene is TRBJ1-1, the V gene TRBV6-1; 7 positions agree with TRBD1. The ends lost 2 bases at V and 12 bases at J; junction bases unmatched: 9. The CDR3 contains 13 residues. Germline values: CDR1 MNHNS, CDR2 SASEGT. The CDR3 spells CASSERRGQVSFF. In nucleotides, the CDR3 is TGTGCCAGCAGTGAAAGAAGAGGACAGGTGTCTTTCTTT.

The genes are TRBV4-3 and TRBJ2-3; no firm D call. Germline V gene lookup returns CDR1 LGHNA and CDR2 YSLEER. The CDR3 is 14 residues long. V was cut by 1 base and J by 2 bases, with 7 bases left in between. The DNA for the CDR3 is TGCGCCAGCAGCCAAGGGCTGTTCACAGATACGCAGTATTTT. Amino acid sequence: CASSQGLFTDTQYF.

This rearrangement joins TRBV6-6 to TRBJ2-1; the match to TRBD2 covers 12 bases. With 5 bases clipped from V and 3 bases from J, the junction kept 5 bases outside the gene matches. CDR1 is MNHNY and CDR2 is SVGAGI in the germline V gene (reference sequence). This CDR3 has 16 amino acids. CDR3 sequence (DNA): TGTGCCAGCAGTCCTCTAGCGGGAGGGGGCTACAATGAGCAGTTCTTC. Protein: CASSPLAGGGYNEQFF.

This chain joins TRBV27 and TRBJ2-1; D ambiguous. V gave up 0 bases and J gave up 6 bases, with 9 bases separating them. CDR3 length equals 14 residues. CDR1 is MNHEY, CDR2 SMNVEV, per germline (reference sequence). The CDR3 nucleotides read TGTGCCAGCAGTTTATCTTTTTCCAGCAATGAGCAGTTCTTC. Residues: CASSLSFSSNEQFF.

J is TRBJ2-1 and V is TRBV19, with 14 bases matching TRBD2. V lost 3 bases to trimming and J lost 7 bases; unmatched junction nucleotides: 11. The CDR3 sequence is 18 residues long. CDR1 is LNHDA and CDR2 is SQIVND in the germline V gene (reference sequence). CDR3 bases: TGTGCCAGTAGTATGAGACTAGCGGGAGGGTCAGGACAGAATGAGCAGTTCTTC. Protein: CASSMRLAGGSGQNEQFF.

The chain combines TRBV5-6 with TRBJ1-3, with D hard to call. CDR3 length: 16 residues. Germline V gives CDR1 SGHDT, CDR2 YYEEEE. V lost 4 bases to trimming and J lost 3 bases, with 17 bases between them. CDR3 bases: TGTGCCAGCAGCCTGGACCGGAGAGAATATGGAAACACCATATATTTT. Protein product: CASSLDRREYGNTIYF.

The V call is TRBV27, the J call TRBJ1-5; D perhaps matches TRBD1 (5 bases). Germline assignment: CDR1 MNHEY and CDR2 SMNVEV (reference sequence). The V end was cut by 4 bases, the J end by 7 bases, with 14 bases between. The CDR3 has 14 residues. In DNA form, the CDR3 reads TGTGCCAGCAGTTATGGGGGGTTGCGGCAGCCCCAGCATTTT. Protein product: CASSYGGLRQPQHF.

CDR3: CASKPGLAGGEQYF. In DNA, the CDR3 is TGTGCCAGCAAACCCGGACTAGCGGGAGGAGAGCAGTACTTC. The chain recombines TRBV2 with TRBJ2-7, with TRBD2 matching over 14 bases. Per germline, CDR1 SNHLY and CDR2 FYNNEI. V lost 7 bases, J lost 7 bases, and 6 bases stayed unmatched. The CDR3 has 14 residues.

J is TRBJ2-2 and V is TRBV30; D not certain. The CDR3 has 13 residues. CDR1 and CDR2 from the germline V gene are GTSNPN and SVGIG (reference sequence). V was cut by 0 bases and J by 7 bases, with 9 bases left in between. This CDR3 is CAWSVRSFGELFF. The CDR3 DNA reads as TGTGCCTGGAGTGTACGGTCCTTCGGGGAGCTGTTTTTT.